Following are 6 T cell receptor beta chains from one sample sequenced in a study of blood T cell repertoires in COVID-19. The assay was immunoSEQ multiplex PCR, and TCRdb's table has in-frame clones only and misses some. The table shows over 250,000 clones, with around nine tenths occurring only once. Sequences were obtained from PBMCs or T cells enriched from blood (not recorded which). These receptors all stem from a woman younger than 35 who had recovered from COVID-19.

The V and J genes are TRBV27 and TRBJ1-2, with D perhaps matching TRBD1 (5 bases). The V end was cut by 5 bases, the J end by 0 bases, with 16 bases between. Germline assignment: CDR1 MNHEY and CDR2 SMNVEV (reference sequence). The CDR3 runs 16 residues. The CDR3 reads CASSLTGIIANYGYTF. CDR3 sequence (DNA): TGTGCCAGCAGTCTTACAGGCATCATTGCTAACTATGGCTACACCTTC.

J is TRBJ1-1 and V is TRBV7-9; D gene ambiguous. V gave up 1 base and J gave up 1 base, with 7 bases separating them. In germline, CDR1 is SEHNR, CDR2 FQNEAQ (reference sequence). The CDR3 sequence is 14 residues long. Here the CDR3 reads CASSLGRSNTEAFF. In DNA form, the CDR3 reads TGTGCCAGCAGCTTAGGGCGGTCGAACACTGAAGCTTTCTTT.

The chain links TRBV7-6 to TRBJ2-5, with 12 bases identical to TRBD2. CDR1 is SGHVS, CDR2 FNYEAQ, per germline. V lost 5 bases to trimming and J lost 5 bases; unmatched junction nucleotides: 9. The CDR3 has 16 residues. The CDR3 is CASSRGLAGGLETQYF. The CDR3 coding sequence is TGTGCCAGCAGCCGCGGGCTAGCGGGGGGGCTGGAGACCCAGTACTTC.

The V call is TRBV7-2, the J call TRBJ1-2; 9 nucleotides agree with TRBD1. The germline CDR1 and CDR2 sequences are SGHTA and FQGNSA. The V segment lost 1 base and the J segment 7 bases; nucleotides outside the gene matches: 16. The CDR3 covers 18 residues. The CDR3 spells CASSLDSGTGLIFGGYTF. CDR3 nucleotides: TGTGCCAGCAGCTTAGATAGCGGGACAGGGTTGATTTTCGGTGGCTACACCTTC. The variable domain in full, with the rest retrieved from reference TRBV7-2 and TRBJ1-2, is GAGVSQSPSNKVTEKGKDVELRCDPISGHTALYWYRQSLGQGLEFLIYFQGNSAPDKSGLPSDRFSAERTGGSVSTLTIQRTQQEDSAVYLCASSLDSGTGLIFGGYTFGSGTRLTVV.

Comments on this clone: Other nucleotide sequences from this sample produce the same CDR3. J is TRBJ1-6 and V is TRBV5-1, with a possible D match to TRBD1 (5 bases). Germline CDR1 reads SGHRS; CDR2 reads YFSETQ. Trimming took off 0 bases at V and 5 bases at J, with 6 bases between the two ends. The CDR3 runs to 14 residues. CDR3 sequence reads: CASSLEGNNSPLHF. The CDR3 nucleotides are TGCGCCAGCAGCTTGGAGGGGAATAATTCACCCCTCCACTTT.

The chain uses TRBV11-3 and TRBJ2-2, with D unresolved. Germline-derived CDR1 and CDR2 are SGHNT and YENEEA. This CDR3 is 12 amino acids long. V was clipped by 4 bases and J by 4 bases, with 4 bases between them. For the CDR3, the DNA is TGTGCCAGCAGCTCAATCACCGGGGAGCTGTTTTTT. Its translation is CASSSITGELFF. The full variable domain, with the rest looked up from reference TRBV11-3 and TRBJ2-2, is EAGVVQSPRYKIIEKKQPVAFWCNPISGHNTLYWYLQNLGQGPELLIRYENEEAVDDSQLPKDRFSAERLKGVDSTLKIQPAELGDSAVYLCASSSITGELFFGEGSRLTVL.